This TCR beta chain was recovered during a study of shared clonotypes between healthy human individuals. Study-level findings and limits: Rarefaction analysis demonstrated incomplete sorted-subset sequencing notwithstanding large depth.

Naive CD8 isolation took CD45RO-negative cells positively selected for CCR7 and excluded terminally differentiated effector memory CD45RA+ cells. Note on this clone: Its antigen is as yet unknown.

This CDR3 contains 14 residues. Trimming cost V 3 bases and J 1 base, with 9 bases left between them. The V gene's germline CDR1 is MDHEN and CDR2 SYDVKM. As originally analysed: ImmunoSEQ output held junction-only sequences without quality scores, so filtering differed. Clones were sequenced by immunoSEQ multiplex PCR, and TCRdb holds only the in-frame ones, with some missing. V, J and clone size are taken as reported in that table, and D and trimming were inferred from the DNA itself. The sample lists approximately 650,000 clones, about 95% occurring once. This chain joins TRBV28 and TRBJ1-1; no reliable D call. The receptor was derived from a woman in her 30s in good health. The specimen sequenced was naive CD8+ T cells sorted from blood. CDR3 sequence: CASSFYSPNTEAFF. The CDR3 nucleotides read TGTGCCAGCAGTTTCTACAGCCCGAACACTGAAGCTTTCTTT.